A selection of T cell receptor beta chains follows, all from one sample in a study of technical replicates of blood from a few donors. Clones were read by immunoSEQ multiplex PCR, and TCRdb kept only the in-frame ones, dropping some. This repertoire shows roughly 51,000 clones, 80% to 95% found once; its top ten account for about 3.9%. Material for sequencing was PBMCs. Every receptor here comes from a human donor in good health. Some clones in this sample may be carry-over from other donors' samples. Both conserved end residues are part of each CDR3. D genes are given only for firm matches. Clone size appears in some rows only: once, few, many, or a class for an expanded clone.

>TRBV5-4|-|TRBD2|TRBJ2-7
CASSLDGLAGGAYEQYF
TGTGCCAGCAGCTTGGACGGACTAGCGGGAGGTGCCTACGAGCAGTACTTC
>TRBV29-1|-|-|TRBJ2-5
CSVPLEIQETQYF
TGCAGCGTTCCCCTAGAAATCCAAGAGACCCAGTACTTC
>TRBV7-8|-|TRBD2|TRBJ2-1
CASSPGLAGYNEQFF
TGTGCCAGCAGCCCGGGACTAGCGGGGTACAATGAGCAGTTCTTC
>TRBV7-7|-|TRBD1|TRBJ1-5
CASSAGTDQPQHF
TGTGCCAGCAGCGCAGGGACAGATCAGCCCCAGCATTTT
>TRBV25-1|-|TRBD1|TRBJ1-1
CASSNRGNTEAFF
TGTGCCAGCAGTAACAGGGGGAACACTGAAGCTTTCTTT
>TRBV28|-|TRBD1|TRBJ2-1
CASGTGKYNEQFF
TGTGCCAGCGGGACAGGGAAATACAATGAGCAGTTCTTC
>TRBV6-1|-|TRBD1|TRBJ2-7
CASLGQNSYEQYF
TGTGCCAGCCTGGGACAGAACTCCTACGAGCAGTACTTC
>TRBV6-1|-|TRBD2|TRBJ2-1
CASSETSGRASKFF
TGTGCCAGCAGTGAGACTAGCGGGAGGGCCTCAAAGTTCTTC
>TRBV9|-|TRBD2|TRBJ2-3
CASSVAGSGSPPDTQYF
TGTGCCAGCAGCGTAGCTGGTAGCGGGAGTCCGCCAGATACGCAGTATTTT
>TRBV7-2|-|TRBD2|TRBJ2-1
CASSASGGAYNEQFF
TGTGCCAGCAGCGCCAGCGGGGGGGCCTACAATGAGCAGTTCTTC
>TRBV6-1|-|TRBD2|TRBJ2-3
CASSGTGGYTDTQYF
TGTGCCAGCAGTGGTACGGGGGGGTACACAGATACGCAGTATTTT
>TRBV2|-|TRBD1|TRBJ2-1
CASTWTGYYNEQFF
TGTGCCAGCACCTGGACAGGATACTACAATGAGCAGTTCTTC
>TRBV6-6|-|-|TRBJ2-5
CASRTGSQETQYF
TGTGCCAGCAGGACAGGTTCCCAAGAGACCCAGTACTTC
>TRBV30|-|-|TRBJ1-5
CAWSVAGNQPQHF
TGTGCCTGGAGTGTGGCGGGGAATCAGCCCCAGCATTTT
>TRBV4-1|-|TRBD1|TRBJ1-1
CASSQDEGATEAFF
TGCGCCAGCAGCCAAGATGAGGGGGCGACTGAAGCTTTCTTT
>TRBV5-1|-|TRBD2|TRBJ2-1
CASSGGGSYNEQFF
TGCGCCAGCAGCGGGGGAGGGTCCTACAATGAGCAGTTCTTC
>TRBV5-1|-|-|TRBJ2-3
CASSSGTSTDTQYF
TGCGCCAGCAGCTCTGGGACTAGCACAGATACGCAGTATTTT
>TRBV4-3|-|TRBD1|TRBJ1-6
CASSQDRTGSNSPLHF
TGCGCCAGCAGCCAAGATCGGACAGGGTCAAATTCACCCCTCCACTTT
>TRBV19|-|-|TRBJ1-5
CAAGVGGNQPQHF
TGTGCCGCCGGGGTCGGGGGCAATCAGCCCCAGCATTTT
>TRBV5-6|-|-|TRBJ1-2
CASSLVRVRGYTF
TGTGCCAGCAGCTTGGTCAGGGTTAGAGGCTACACCTTC
>TRBV6-1|-|TRBD2|TRBJ2-7
CASSVLAGNEQYF
TGTGCCAGCAGTGTTCTAGCGGGAAACGAGCAGTACTTC
>TRBV7-2|-|-|TRBJ2-7
CASSLGPYDKQYF
TGTGCCAGCAGCTTAGGGCCGTACGACAAGCAGTACTTC
>TRBV27|-|TRBD1|TRBJ1-5
CASNPTGQGNQPQHF
TGTGCCAGCAATCCTACGGGACAGGGGAATCAGCCCCAGCATTTT
>TRBV4-1|-|-|TRBJ1-4
CASSQEVRGNEKLFF
TGCGCCAGCAGCCAAGAGGTGCGAGGGAATGAAAAACTGTTTTTT
>TRBV6-1|once|-|TRBJ1-5
CASSGFSGNQPQHF
TGTGCCAGCAGTGGTTTCAGCGGCAATCAGCCCCAGCATTTT
>TRBV5-1|-|-|TRBJ1-2
CASSLGGATSYGYTF
TGCGCCAGCAGCTTAGGGGGAGCTACTAGCTATGGCTACACCTTC
>TRBV4-1|-|-|TRBJ2-1
CASSQFEGPGNEQFF
TGCGCCAGCAGCCAATTCGAGGGCCCGGGGAATGAGCAGTTCTTC
>TRBV14|-|TRBD1|TRBJ1-4
CASSQQGVKLFF
TGTGCCAGCAGCCAGCAGGGGGTGAAACTGTTTTTT
>TRBV5-6|-|-|TRBJ1-6
CASSLQVPSPLHF
TGTGCCAGCAGCTTGCAGGTACCTTCACCCCTCCACTTT
>TRBV7-2|-|-|TRBJ2-1
CASSRSGSLSGNEQFF
TGTGCCAGCAGTAGATCTGGCAGCCTCTCAGGGAATGAGCAGTTCTTC
>TRBV6-6|-|TRBD1|TRBJ2-7
CASNAGGYEQYF
TGTGCCAGCAACGCAGGGGGCTACGAGCAGTACTTC
>TRBV4-2|-|TRBD2|TRBJ2-3
CASSQEIAGTQYF
TGTGCCAGCAGCCAAGAAATAGCGGGGACGCAGTATTTT
>TRBV6-1|-|TRBD1|TRBJ2-1
CASSASGTGNYNEQFF
TGTGCCAGCAGTGCCTCCGGGACAGGGAACTACAATGAGCAGTTCTTC
>TRBV5-1|-|TRBD1|TRBJ1-2
CASSITGDGYTF
TGCGCCAGCAGCATAACAGGGGATGGCTACACCTTC
>TRBV4-2|-|TRBD1|TRBJ2-2
CASSQLGTGNTGELFF
TGTGCCAGCAGCCAATTGGGGACAGGAAACACCGGGGAGCTGTTTTTT
>TRBV7-6|-|TRBD2|TRBJ2-1
CASSIRETSGVGNEQFF
TGTGCCAGCAGCATTAGAGAGACTAGCGGGGTGGGAAATGAGCAGTTCTTC
>TRBV9|-|TRBD2|TRBJ2-1
CASSVLGLAGGSYNEQFF
TGTGCCAGCAGCGTATTGGGGCTAGCGGGAGGTTCCTACAATGAGCAGTTCTTC
>TRBV5-1|-|-|TRBJ2-7
CASRAVLGDEQYF
TGCGCCAGCAGGGCGGTCCTAGGGGACGAGCAGTACTTC
>TRBV27|-|-|TRBJ2-7
CASRNPTEGRSSYEQYF
TGTGCCAGCCGTAACCCCACCGAGGGCAGAAGCTCCTACGAGCAGTACTTC
>TRBV30|-|-|TRBJ1-2
CAWSKGVYGYTF
TGTGCCTGGAGTAAAGGGGTCTATGGCTACACCTTC
>TRBV6-5|once|TRBD1|TRBJ1-4
CASSYGQATNEKLFF
TGTGCCAGCAGTTATGGACAGGCAACTAATGAAAAACTGTTTTTT
>TRBV29-1|-|TRBD1|TRBJ1-2
CSVDRTGAFGGYTF
TGCAGCGTTGACCGGACAGGGGCCTTTGGTGGCTACACCTTC
>TRBV6-6|-|-|TRBJ1-5
CASGLGAGFNQPQHF
TGTGCCAGCGGTCTTGGGGCAGGCTTTAATCAGCCCCAGCATTTT
>TRBV25-1|-|-|TRBJ2-3
CASSGDAYTQYF
TGTGCCAGCTCAGGGGACGCTTATACGCAGTATTTT
>TRBV5-1|-|TRBD2|TRBJ2-7
CASSRGLALEQYF
TGCGCCAGCAGTAGGGGACTAGCACTCGAGCAGTACTTC
>TRBV29-1|-|TRBD2|TRBJ2-3
CSATSGGFADTQYF
TGCAGCGCAACTAGCGGGGGCTTCGCAGATACGCAGTATTTT
>TRBV6-4|-|-|TRBJ1-6
CASGPLGTLHF
TGTGCCAGCGGGCCCCTCGGCACCCTCCACTTT
>TRBV9|-|TRBD1|TRBJ1-3
CASSGGTGAGNTIYF
TGTGCCAGCAGCGGGGGGACAGGGGCTGGAAACACCATATATTTT
>TRBV7-6|-|TRBD1|TRBJ2-1
CASSARTGTGEQFF
TGTGCCAGCAGCGCCCGGACAGGAACGGGAGAGCAGTTCTTC
>TRBV6-1|-|-|TRBJ2-7
CASSVIRSGRNPYEQYF
TGTGCCAGCAGTGTTATACGGTCTGGCAGGAACCCGTACGAGCAGTACTTC
>TRBV7-8|-|TRBD2|TRBJ2-7
CASSHGLAGAYEQYF
TGTGCCAGCAGCCACGGACTAGCGGGGGCCTACGAGCAGTACTTC
>TRBV7-9|-|TRBD2|TRBJ2-1
CASSSMGGLAGRNEQFF
TGTGCCAGCAGCTCAATGGGGGGACTAGCGGGGAGGAATGAGCAGTTCTTC
>TRBV6-1|medium-sized|-|TRBJ1-1
CASSRTANTEAFF
TGTGCCAGCAGTAGGACAGCTAACACTGAAGCTTTCTTT
>TRBV6-6|-|TRBD1|TRBJ1-1
CASRRDSENTEAFF
TGTGCCAGCAGGAGGGACAGTGAGAACACTGAAGCTTTCTTT
>TRBV14|-|-|TRBJ2-5
CASSPNIVKETQYF
TGTGCCAGCAGCCCCAACATCGTAAAAGAGACCCAGTACTTC
>TRBV5-6|-|-|TRBJ1-2
CASSELGIPPHGYTF
TGTGCCAGCAGCGAGCTCGGTATTCCCCCCCATGGCTACACCTTC
>TRBV7-2|-|TRBD2|TRBJ2-3
CASSLLAGGSTDTQYF
TGTGCCAGCAGCTTGCTAGCGGGGGGGAGCACAGATACGCAGTATTTT